A selection of T cell receptor beta chains follows, all from one sample in a study of blood T cell repertoires in COVID-19. Data came from immunoSEQ multiplex PCR; TCRdb stores just in-frame clones and leaves some out. The table includes about 160,000 clones, around 80% detected once. Sequencing used peripheral blood. The receptors were sampled from a woman older than 75 with acute or convalescent COVID-19. Each CDR3 is given with its conserved first and last residue. A D gene is named only where the DNA matches it firmly. Clone size appears in some rows only: once, few, many, or a class for an expanded clone.

V: TRBV2; size: NA; D: NA; J: TRBJ1-5; CDR3: CASSEFRPGQPQHF; DNA: TGTGCCAGCAGTGAATTTCGGCCCGGGCAGCCCCAGCATTTT
V: TRBV9; size: NA; D: TRBD2; J: TRBJ2-1; CDR3: CASSVEGLAGGYNEQFF; DNA: TGTGCCAGCAGCGTAGAGGGACTAGCGGGGGGTTACAATGAGCAGTTCTTC
V: TRBV19; size: once; D: NA; J: TRBJ1-2; CDR3: CASSGIGGGYGYTF; DNA: TGTGCCAGTAGTGGCATCGGGGGGGGCTATGGCTACACCTTC
V: TRBV10-1; size: NA; D: TRBD1; J: TRBJ2-3; CDR3: CASSEPPGQGNTDTQYF; DNA: TGCGCCAGCAGTGAGCCCCCCGGACAGGGGAACACAGATACGCAGTATTTT
V: TRBV6-5; size: NA; D: TRBD1; J: TRBJ1-1; CDR3: CASSRRRQGNTEAFF; DNA: TGTGCCAGCAGTCGAAGGAGACAGGGTAACACTGAAGCTTTCTTT
V: TRBV3-1/TRBV3-2; size: NA; D: TRBD2; J: TRBJ2-5; CDR3: CASTPEGNIAGGKETQYF; DNA: TGTGCCAGCACACCCGAAGGGAATATAGCGGGAGGAAAAGAGACCCAGTACTTC
V: TRBV6-1; size: NA; D: TRBD2; J: TRBJ2-7; CDR3: CASSEFSLTTGGRTYF; DNA: TGTGCCAGCAGTGAATTTTCGTTGACTACTGGCGGGAGAACGTACTTC
V: TRBV3-1/TRBV3-2; size: NA; D: TRBD2; J: TRBJ2-7; CDR3: CASSQGGGGEQYF; DNA: TGTGCCAGCAGCCAAGGGGGGGGTGGAGAGCAGTACTTC
V: TRBV19; size: NA; D: NA; J: TRBJ1-1; CDR3: CASSPEMNTEAFF; DNA: TGTGCCAGTAGTCCGGAGATGAACACTGAAGCTTTCTTT
V: TRBV2; size: few; D: NA; J: TRBJ1-5; CDR3: CASNARTTLNQPQHF; DNA: TGTGCCAGCAATGCTCGGACAACGCTCAATCAGCCCCAGCATTTT
V: TRBV6-6; size: NA; D: TRBD1; J: TRBJ2-7; CDR3: CASRGQGAYEQYF; DNA: TGTGCCAGCAGAGGACAGGGGGCCTACGAGCAGTACTTC
V: TRBV6-5; size: NA; D: NA; J: TRBJ2-3; CDR3: CASSYSRLELTDTQYF; DNA: TGTGCCAGCAGTTACTCCCGACTAGAGCTGACAGATACGCAGTATTTT
V: TRBV6-5; size: NA; D: NA; J: TRBJ1-2; CDR3: CASSYRRGVGYGYTF; DNA: TGTGCCAGCAGTTACCGACGGGGGGTCGGCTATGGCTACACCTTC
V: TRBV19; size: NA; D: NA; J: TRBJ1-1; CDR3: CATTERTGRVTAFF; DNA: TGTGCCACAACGGAAAGGACTGGACGAGTCACAGCTTTCTTT
V: TRBV19; size: NA; D: NA; J: TRBJ1-2; CDR3: CASSLPGNYGYTF; DNA: TGTGCCAGTAGTCTCCCAGGGAACTATGGCTACACCTTC
V: TRBV28; size: NA; D: TRBD1; J: TRBJ2-1; CDR3: CAGDREGQFF; DNA: TGTGCCGGAGACAGGGAAGGGCAGTTCTTC
V: TRBV4-1; size: NA; D: NA; J: TRBJ1-5; CDR3: CASSQEASDQPQHF; DNA: TGCGCCAGCAGCCAAGAGGCTTCTGATCAGCCCCAGCATTTT
V: TRBV11-3; size: NA; D: NA; J: TRBJ2-3; CDR3: CASSSTGTSTDTQYF; DNA: TGTGCCAGCAGCTCGACAGGGACTAGCACAGATACGCAGTATTTT
V: TRBV11-2; size: NA; D: TRBD1; J: TRBJ1-1; CDR3: CASSSWTGSNTEAFF; DNA: TGTGCCAGCAGCTCCTGGACAGGGTCGAACACTGAAGCTTTCTTT
V: TRBV11-3; size: NA; D: TRBD1; J: TRBJ2-5; CDR3: CASSGGTGQGETQYF; DNA: TGTGCCAGCAGCGGGGGGACAGGTCAAGGGGAGACCCAGTACTTC
V: TRBV30; size: NA; D: NA; J: TRBJ2-5; CDR3: CAGGAGTPSRTQYF; DNA: TGTGCCGGGGGGGCCGGGACTCCGTCCAGGACCCAGTACTTC
V: TRBV7-8; size: NA; D: TRBD1; J: TRBJ2-1; CDR3: CASRRDRGQYNEQFF; DNA: TGTGCCAGCAGACGCGACAGGGGTCAGTACAATGAGCAGTTCTTC
V: TRBV9; size: NA; D: TRBD1; J: TRBJ1-1; CDR3: CASSVDNQTGSTEAFF; DNA: TGTGCCAGCAGCGTAGACAATCAGACAGGGAGCACTGAAGCTTTCTTT
V: TRBV15; size: NA; D: NA; J: TRBJ2-1; CDR3: CATSIDPGLLNEQFF; DNA: TGTGCCACCAGCATAGACCCGGGACTTCTTAATGAGCAGTTCTTC
V: TRBV27; size: few; D: TRBD2; J: TRBJ2-5; CDR3: CASSFNLAGRETQYF; DNA: TGTGCCAGCAGTTTCAACCTAGCGGGACGCGAGACCCAGTACTTC
V: TRBV5-4; size: NA; D: NA; J: TRBJ2-7; CDR3: CASSFTGSYEQYF; DNA: TGTGCCAGCAGCTTCACAGGTTCCTACGAGCAGTACTTC
V: TRBV24-1; size: NA; D: TRBD1; J: TRBJ2-2; CDR3: CATSDHRTGLRAGELFF; DNA: TGTGCCACCAGTGACCACAGGACAGGATTAAGGGCCGGGGAGCTGTTTTTT